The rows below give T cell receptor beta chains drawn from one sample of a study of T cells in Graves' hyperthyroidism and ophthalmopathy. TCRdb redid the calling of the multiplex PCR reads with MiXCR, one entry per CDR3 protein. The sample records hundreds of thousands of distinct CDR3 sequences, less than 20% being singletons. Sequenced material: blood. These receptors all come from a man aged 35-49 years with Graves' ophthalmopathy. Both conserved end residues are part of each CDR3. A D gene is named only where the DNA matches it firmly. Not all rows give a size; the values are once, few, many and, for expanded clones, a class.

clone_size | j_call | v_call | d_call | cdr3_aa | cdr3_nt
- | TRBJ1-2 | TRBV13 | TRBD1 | CASSVTGVRFGYTF | TGTGCCAGCAGCGTAACAGGGGTCAGATTTGGCTACACCTTC
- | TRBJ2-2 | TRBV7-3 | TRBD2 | CASSSTGTSGYTGELFF | TGTGCCAGCAGCTCCACCGGGACTAGCGGTTACACCGGGGAGCTGTTTTTT
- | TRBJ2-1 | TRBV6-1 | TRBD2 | CASSPQAGSSYNEQFF | TGTGCCAGCAGCCCTCAAGCGGGGAGCTCCTACAATGAGCAGTTCTTC
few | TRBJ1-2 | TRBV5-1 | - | CASSFGRNNYGYTF | TGCGCCAGCAGCTTTGGCAGGAATAACTATGGCTACACCTTC
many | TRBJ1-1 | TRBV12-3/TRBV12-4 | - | CASRVGRTEAFF | TGTGCCAGCAGGGTAGGGAGGACTGAAGCTTTCTTT
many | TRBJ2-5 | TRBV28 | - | CASSFVARPAMVSKKETQYF | TGTGCCAGCAGTTTCGTAGCGAGGCCAGCAATGGTTTCCAAGAAGGAGACCCAGTACTTC
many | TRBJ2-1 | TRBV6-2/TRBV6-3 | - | CASSTGYNEQFF | TGTGCCAGCAGTACCGGGTACAATGAGCAGTTCTTC
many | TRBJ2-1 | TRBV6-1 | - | CASSPRVDEQFF | TGTGCCAGCAGTCCCAGGGTTGATGAGCAGTTCTTC
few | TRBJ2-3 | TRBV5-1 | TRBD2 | CASSLGSASGNTDTQYF | TGCGCCAGCAGCTTGGGATCCGCTAGCGGTAACACAGATACGCAGTATTTT
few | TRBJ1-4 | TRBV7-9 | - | CASSLSWQGRNEKLFF | TGTGCCAGCAGCTTATCATGGCAGGGCCGAAATGAAAAACTGTTTTTT
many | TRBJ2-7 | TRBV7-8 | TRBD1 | CASSPGTGAPLLYEQYF | TGTGCCAGCAGTCCCGGGACAGGGGCTCCTCTCCTCTACGAGCAGTACTTC
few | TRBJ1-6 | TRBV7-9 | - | CASSPGLPSNSPLHF | TGTGCCAGCAGCCCGGGCCTCCCGTCTAATTCACCCCTCCACTTT
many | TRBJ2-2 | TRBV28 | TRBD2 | CASSPGLAGGRTGELFF | TGTGCCAGCAGTCCGGGACTAGCGGGGGGGCGCACCGGGGAGCTGTTTTTT
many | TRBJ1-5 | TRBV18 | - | CASSPLDGNQPQHF | TGTGCCAGCTCACCACTGGATGGCAATCAGCCCCAGCATTTT
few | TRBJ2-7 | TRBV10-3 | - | CAISESGRASYEQYF | TGTGCCATCAGTGAGTCGGGGCGGGCTTCCTACGAGCAGTACTTC
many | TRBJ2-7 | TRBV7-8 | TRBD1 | CASSTPGQDYEQYF | TGTGCCAGCAGCACCCCGGGACAGGACTACGAGCAGTACTTC
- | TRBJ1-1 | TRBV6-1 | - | CVSSEDMNTEAFF | TGTGTCAGCAGTGAAGACATGAACACTGAAGCTTTCTTT
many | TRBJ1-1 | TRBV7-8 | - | CASSREGNTEAFF | TGTGCCAGCAGCAGGGAAGGGAACACTGAAGCTTTCTTT
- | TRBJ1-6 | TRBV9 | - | CPKHGERPNSPLHF | TGTCCCAAACACGGGGAGAGGCCCAATTCACCCCTCCACTTT
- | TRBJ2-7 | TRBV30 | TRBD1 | CAWNHGTGGEQYF | TGTGCCTGGAACCATGGGACAGGGGGCGAGCAGTACTTC
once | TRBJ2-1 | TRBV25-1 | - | CACSGGHNEQFF | TGTGCCTGTTCTGGGGGCCACAATGAGCAGTTCTTC
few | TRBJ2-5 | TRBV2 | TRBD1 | CASTLDRGRRETQYF | TGTGCCAGCACCTTGGACAGGGGGCGAAGAGAGACCCAGTACTTC
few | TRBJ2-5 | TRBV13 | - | CASSHGSLSETQYF | TGTGCCAGCAGCCATGGCAGTCTCTCAGAGACCCAGTACTTC
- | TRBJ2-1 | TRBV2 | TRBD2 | CASSLLAGEQFF | TGTGCCAGCAGTCTACTAGCGGGAGAGCAGTTCTTC
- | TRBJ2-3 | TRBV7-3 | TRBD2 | CASSSSGANTDTQYF | TGTGCCAGCAGCTCTAGCGGGGCCAACACAGATACGCAGTATTTT
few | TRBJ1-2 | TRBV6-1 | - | CASARTALYGYTF | TGTGCCAGCGCTCGGACAGCCCTATATGGCTACACCTTC
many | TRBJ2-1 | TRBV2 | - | CASSGSLSSYNEQFF | TGTGCCAGCAGCGGGAGCCTAAGCTCCTACAATGAGCAGTTCTTC
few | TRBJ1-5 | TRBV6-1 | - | CASSRSGQAGNSNQPQHF | TGTGCCAGCAGCCGAAGCGGGCAGGCTGGTAATAGCAATCAGCCCCAGCATTTT
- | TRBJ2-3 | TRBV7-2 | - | CASSLVGGGTADTQYF | TGTGCCAGCAGCTTAGTAGGGGGGGGGACTGCAGATACGCAGTATTTT
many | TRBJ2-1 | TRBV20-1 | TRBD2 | CSVSLGLAGVNEQFF | TGCAGTGTTTCCCTCGGACTAGCGGGAGTCAATGAGCAGTTCTTC
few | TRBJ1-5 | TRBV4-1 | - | CASSQEAGSRQPQHF | TGCGCCAGCAGCCAAGAGGCAGGTTCCCGTCAGCCCCAGCATTTT
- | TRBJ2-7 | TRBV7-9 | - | CASSLARGGYEQYF | TGTGCCAGCAGCTTAGCGAGAGGGGGGTACGAGCAGTACTTC
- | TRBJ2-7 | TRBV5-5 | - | CASSVQGSGEQYF | TGTGCCAGCAGCGTACAGGGCTCGGGCGAGCAGTACTTC
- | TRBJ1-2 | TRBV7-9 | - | CASSLLEGNYGYTF | TGTGCCAGCAGCTTATTGGAGGGGAACTATGGCTACACCTTC
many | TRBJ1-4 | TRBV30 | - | CAWSVSGANEKLFF | TGTGCCTGGAGTGTATCTGGAGCTAATGAAAAACTGTTTTTT
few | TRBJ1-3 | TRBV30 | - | CAWSGSSGNTIYF | TGTGCCTGGAGTGGGAGCTCTGGAAACACCATATATTTT
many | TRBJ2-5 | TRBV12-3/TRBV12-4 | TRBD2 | CASSLQLAGHQETQYF | TGTGCCAGCAGTTTACAACTAGCGGGACACCAAGAGACCCAGTACTTC
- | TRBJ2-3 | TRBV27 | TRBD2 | CASKLAGTGDTQYF | TGTGCCAGCAAACTAGCGGGAACGGGGGATACGCAGTATTTT
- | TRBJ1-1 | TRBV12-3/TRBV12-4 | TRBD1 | CASSPGTGERGTEAFF | TGTGCCAGCAGTCCGGGGACAGGGGAAAGGGGCACTGAAGCTTTCTTT
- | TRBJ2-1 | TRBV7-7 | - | CASSKNSGPGSEQFF | TGTGCTAGCAGCAAAAATAGCGGACCTGGGAGTGAGCAGTTCTTC
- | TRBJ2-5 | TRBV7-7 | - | CASSLGGLREETQYF | TGTGCTAGCAGCTTAGGAGGGCTTAGGGAAGAAACCCAGTACTTC
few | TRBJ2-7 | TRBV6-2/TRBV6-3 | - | CASSPTTRVLRVSQEQYF | TGTGCCAGCAGCCCGACAACCCGTGTCCTACGAGTATCACAGGAGCAGTACTTC
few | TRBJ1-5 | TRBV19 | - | CASSDNPFGNQPQHF | TGTGCCAGTAGCGACAACCCGTTCGGCAATCAGCCCCAGCATTTT
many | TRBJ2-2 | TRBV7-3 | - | CASSLSPSSGELFF | TGTGCCAGCAGCTTATCCCCTAGTTCCGGGGAGCTGTTTTTT
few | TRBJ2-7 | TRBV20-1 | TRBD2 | CSALTSGRGYEQYF | TGCAGTGCCTTGACTAGCGGGAGAGGCTACGAGCAGTACTTC
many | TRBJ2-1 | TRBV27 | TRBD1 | CASSYGQGLSEQFF | TGTGCCAGCAGTTACGGACAGGGGTTAAGTGAGCAGTTCTTC
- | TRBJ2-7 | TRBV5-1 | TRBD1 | CASKGTASYEQYF | TGCGCCAGCAAGGGGACAGCCTCCTACGAGCAGTACTTC
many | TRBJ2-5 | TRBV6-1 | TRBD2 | CASSTQRATSGKARETQYF | TGTGCCAGCAGTACGCAGCGGGCGACTAGCGGGAAAGCCCGAGAGACCCAGTACTTC